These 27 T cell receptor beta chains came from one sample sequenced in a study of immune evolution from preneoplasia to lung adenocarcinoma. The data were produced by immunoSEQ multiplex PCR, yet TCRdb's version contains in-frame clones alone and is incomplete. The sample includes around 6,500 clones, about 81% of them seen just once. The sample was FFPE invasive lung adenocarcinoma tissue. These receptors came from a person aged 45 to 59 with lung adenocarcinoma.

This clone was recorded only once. The CDR3 spells CAWRGGPSTEAFF. CDR3 in DNA: TGTGCCTGGAGGGGGGGACCCTCCACTGAAGCTTTCTTT. This chain links TRBV30 with TRBJ1-1; TRBD1 might be the D (5 bases). V shed 3 bases and J shed 4 bases, with 12 bases lying between them. CDR1 and CDR2 from the germline V gene are GTSNPN and SVGIG (reference sequence). The CDR3 sequence is 13 residues long.

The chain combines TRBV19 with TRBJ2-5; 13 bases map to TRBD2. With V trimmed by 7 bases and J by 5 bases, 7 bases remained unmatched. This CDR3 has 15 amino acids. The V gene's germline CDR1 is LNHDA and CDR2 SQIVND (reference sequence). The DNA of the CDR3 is TGTGCCAGTAAGAGGACTAGCGGGAGATGGGAGACCCAGTACTTC. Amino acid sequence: CASKRTSGRWETQYF.

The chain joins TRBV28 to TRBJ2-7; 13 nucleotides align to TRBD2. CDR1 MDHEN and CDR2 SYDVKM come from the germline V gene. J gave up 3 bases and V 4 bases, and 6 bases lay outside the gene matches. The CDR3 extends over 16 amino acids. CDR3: CASSSSGTSGIYEQYF. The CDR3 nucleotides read TGTGCCAGCAGTTCCTCCGGGACTAGCGGGATCTACGAGCAGTACTTC.

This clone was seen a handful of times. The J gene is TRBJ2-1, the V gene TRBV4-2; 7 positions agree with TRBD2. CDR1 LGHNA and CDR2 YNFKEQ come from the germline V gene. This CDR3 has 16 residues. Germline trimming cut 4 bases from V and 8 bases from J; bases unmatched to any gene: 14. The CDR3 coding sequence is TGTGCCAGCAGCCCCGGTGCTGGCGGGAGTGCGGATGAGCAGTTCTTC. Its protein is CASSPGAGGSADEQFF.

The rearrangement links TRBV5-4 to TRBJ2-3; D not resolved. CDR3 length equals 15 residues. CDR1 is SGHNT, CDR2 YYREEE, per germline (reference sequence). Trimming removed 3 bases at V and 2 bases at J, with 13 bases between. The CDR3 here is CASSSRAETTDTQYF. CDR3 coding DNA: TGTGCCAGCAGCTCCCGGGCCGAAACCACAGATACGCAGTATTTT. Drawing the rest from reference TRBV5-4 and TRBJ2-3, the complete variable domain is ETGVTQSPTHLIKTRGQQVTLRCSSQSGHNTVSWYQQALGQGPQFIFQYYREEENGRGNFPPRFSGLQFPNYSSELNVNALELDDSALYLCASSSRAETTDTQYFGPGTRLTVL.

The chain's CDR3 is CASSSPARGYEQYF. CDR3 coding DNA: TGTGCCAGTAGTTCCCCCGCCCGGGGATACGAGCAGTACTTC. The chain employs TRBV19 and TRBJ2-7; a weak D match, TRBD2 (5 bases). The CDR3 is made up of 14 amino acids. The germline V gene has CDR1 LNHDA and CDR2 SQIVND (reference sequence). V was shortened by 5 bases and J by 4 bases, with 15 bases between the two germline ends.

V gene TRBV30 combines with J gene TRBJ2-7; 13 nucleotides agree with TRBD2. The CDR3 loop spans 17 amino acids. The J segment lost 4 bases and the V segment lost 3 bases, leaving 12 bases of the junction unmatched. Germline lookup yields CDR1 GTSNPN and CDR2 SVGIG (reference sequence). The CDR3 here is CAWSRMVTSGRLYEQYF. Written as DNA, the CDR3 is TGTGCCTGGAGCCGTATGGTGACTAGCGGGAGGTTGTACGAGCAGTACTTC.

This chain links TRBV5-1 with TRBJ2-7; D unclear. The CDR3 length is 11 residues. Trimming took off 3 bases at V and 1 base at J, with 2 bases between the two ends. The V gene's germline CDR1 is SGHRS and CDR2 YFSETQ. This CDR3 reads CASSSSYEQYF. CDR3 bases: TGCGCCAGCAGCTCTTCCTACGAGCAGTACTTC.

The CDR3 is CASSHSQGSDTQYF. CDR3 bases: TGTGCCAGCAGCCACTCACAGGGTTCAGATACGCAGTATTTT. This rearrangement joins TRBV6-4 to TRBJ2-3; TRBD1 is a possible D gene (6 bases). V was clipped by 6 bases and J by 4 bases, with 14 bases between them. Per germline, CDR1 MRHNA and CDR2 SNTAGT. The CDR3 consists of 14 residues.

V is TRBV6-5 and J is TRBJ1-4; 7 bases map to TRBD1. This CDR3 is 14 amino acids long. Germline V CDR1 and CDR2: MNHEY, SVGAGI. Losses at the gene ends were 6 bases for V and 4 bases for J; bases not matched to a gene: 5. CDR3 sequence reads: CASSNRGGNEKLFF. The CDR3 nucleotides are TGTGCCAGCAGCAACAGGGGTGGTAATGAAAAACTGTTTTTT.

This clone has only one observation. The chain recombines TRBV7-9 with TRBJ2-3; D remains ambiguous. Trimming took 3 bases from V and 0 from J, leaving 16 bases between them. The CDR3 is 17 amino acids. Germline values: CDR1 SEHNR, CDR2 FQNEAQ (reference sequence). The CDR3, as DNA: TGTGCCAGCAGCTTTGAGTACCAATCGTATAGCACAGATACGCAGTATTTT. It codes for CASSFEYQSYSTDTQYF.

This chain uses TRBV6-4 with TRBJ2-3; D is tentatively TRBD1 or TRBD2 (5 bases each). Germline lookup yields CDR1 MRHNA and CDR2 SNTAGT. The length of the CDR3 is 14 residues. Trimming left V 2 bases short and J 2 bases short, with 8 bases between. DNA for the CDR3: TGTGCCAGCAGTGACGGGACCGACACAGATACGCAGTATTTT. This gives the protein CASSDGTDTDTQYF.

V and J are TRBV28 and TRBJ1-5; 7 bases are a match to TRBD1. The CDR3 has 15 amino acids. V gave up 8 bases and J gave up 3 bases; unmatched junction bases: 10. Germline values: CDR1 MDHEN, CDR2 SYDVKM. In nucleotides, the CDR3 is TGTGCCAGCCAACCGGCGGACAGGCCCAATCAGCCCCAGCATTTT. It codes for CASQPADRPNQPQHF.

The CDR3 DNA sequence: TGTGCCAGCAGAGTAGGAGGAGACAGGGCATGGGGTATTTCAAACTGCACAGATACGCAGTATTTT. Amino acids: CASRVGGDRAWGISNCTDTQYF. The J gene is TRBJ2-3, the V gene TRBV21-1; the table calls TRBD1, which could not be checked here. TRBV21-1 is labeled a pseudogene. The CDR3 totals 22 residues.

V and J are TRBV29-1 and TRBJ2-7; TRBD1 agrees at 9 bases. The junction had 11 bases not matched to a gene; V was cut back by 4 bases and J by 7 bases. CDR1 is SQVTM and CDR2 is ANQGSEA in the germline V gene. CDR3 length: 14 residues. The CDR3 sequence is CSVVLGQGGREQYF. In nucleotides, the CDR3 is TGCAGCGTTGTATTGGGACAGGGAGGGAGGGAGCAGTACTTC.

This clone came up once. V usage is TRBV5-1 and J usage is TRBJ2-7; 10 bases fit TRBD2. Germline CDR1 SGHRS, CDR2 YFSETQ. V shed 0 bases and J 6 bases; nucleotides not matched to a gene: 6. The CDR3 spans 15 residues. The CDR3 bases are TGCGCCAGCAGCTTGGCGTCTAGCGGGAGCGGCGAGCAGTACTTC. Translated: CASSLASSGSGEQYF.

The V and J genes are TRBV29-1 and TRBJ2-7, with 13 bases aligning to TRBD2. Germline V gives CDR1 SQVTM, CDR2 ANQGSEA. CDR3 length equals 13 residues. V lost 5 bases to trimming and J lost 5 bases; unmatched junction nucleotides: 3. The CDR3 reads CSVRTSGSNEQYF. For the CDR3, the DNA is TGCAGCGTTAGGACTAGCGGGAGCAACGAGCAGTACTTC.

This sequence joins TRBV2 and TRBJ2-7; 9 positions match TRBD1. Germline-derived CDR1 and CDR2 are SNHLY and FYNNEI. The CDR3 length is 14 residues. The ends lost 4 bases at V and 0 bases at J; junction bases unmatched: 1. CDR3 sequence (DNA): TGTGCCAGCAGTGGGGACAGGGTCTCCTACGAGCAGTACTTC. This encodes CASSGDRVSYEQYF.

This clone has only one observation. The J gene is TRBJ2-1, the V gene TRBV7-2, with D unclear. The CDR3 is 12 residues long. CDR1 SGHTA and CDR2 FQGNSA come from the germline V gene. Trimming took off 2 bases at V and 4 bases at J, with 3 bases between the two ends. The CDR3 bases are TGTGCCAGCAGCTTACGATACAATGAGCAGTTCTTC. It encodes CASSLRYNEQFF.

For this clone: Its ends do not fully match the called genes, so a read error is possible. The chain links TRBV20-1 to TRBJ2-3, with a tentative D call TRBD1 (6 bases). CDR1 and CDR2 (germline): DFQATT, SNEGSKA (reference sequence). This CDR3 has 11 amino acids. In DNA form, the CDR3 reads TGCAGTGCGAGAGGGGGATTTACGCAGTATTTT. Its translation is CSARGGFTQYF.

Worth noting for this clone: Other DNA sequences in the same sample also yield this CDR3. The CDR3, as DNA: TGTGCCAGCAGTCCAGCGCCCAGCTCCTACAATGAGCAGTTCTTC. Protein product: CASSPAPSSYNEQFF. The V call is TRBV7-3, the J call TRBJ2-1; D gene ambiguous. Per germline, CDR1 SGHTA and CDR2 FQGTGA. The ends were cut back, 6 bases at V and 0 bases at J, with 12 bases in the middle. CDR3 size: 15 residues.

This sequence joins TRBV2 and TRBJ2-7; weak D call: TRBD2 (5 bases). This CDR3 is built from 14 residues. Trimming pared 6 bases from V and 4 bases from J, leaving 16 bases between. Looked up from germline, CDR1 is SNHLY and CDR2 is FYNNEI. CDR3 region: CASRKEGPKYEQYF. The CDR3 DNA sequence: TGTGCCAGCAGGAAAGAGGGCCCCAAATACGAGCAGTACTTC. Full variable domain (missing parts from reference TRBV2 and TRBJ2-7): EPEVTQTPSHQVTQMGQEVILRCVPISNHLYFYWYRQILGQKVEFLVSFYNNEISEKSEIFDDQFSVERPDGSNFTLKIRSTKLEDSAMYFCASRKEGPKYEQYFGPGTRLTVT.

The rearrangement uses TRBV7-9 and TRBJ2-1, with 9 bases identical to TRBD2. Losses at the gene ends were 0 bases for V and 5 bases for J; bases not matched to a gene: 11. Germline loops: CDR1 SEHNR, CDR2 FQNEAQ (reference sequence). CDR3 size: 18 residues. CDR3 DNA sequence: TGTGCCAGCAGCTTAGCGCGGGCTAGCGGGAAAGTTAACAATGAGCAGTTCTTC. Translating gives CASSLARASGKVNNEQFF.

The CDR3: CASSSTGGVVYNEQFF. CDR3 DNA: TGTGCCAGCAGCAGTACCGGAGGGGTAGTCTACAATGAGCAGTTCTTC. The V call is TRBV5-6, the J call TRBJ2-1, with D perhaps matching TRBD2 (6 bases). V lost 4 bases to trimming and J lost 3 bases, with 17 bases between them. CDR3 length: 16 residues. The germline gives CDR1 SGHDT, CDR2 YYEEEE.

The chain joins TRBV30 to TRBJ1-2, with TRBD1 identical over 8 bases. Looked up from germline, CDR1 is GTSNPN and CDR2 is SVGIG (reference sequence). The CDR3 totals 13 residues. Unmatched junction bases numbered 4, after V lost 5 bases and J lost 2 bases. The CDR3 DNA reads TGTGCCTGGCGGGACAGGAGAAACTATGGCTACACCTTC. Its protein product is CAWRDRRNYGYTF. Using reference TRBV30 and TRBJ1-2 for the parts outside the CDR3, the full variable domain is SQTIHQWPATLVQPVGSPLSLECTVEGTSNPNLYWYRQAAGRGLQLLFYSVGIGQISSEVPQNLSASRPQDRQFILSSKKLLLSDSGFYLCAWRDRRNYGYTFGSGTRLTVV.

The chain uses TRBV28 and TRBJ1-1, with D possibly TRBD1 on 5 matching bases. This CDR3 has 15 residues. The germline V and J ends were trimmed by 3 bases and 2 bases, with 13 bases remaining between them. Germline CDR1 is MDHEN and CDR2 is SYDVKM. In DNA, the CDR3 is TGTGCCAGCAGTTTCAGGGCTCGGGCAAACACTGAAGCTTTCTTT. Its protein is CASSFRARANTEAFF. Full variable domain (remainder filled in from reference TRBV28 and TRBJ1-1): DVKVTQSSRYLVKRTGEKVFLECVQDMDHENMFWYRQDPGLGLRLIYFSYDVKMKEKGDIPEGYSVSREKKERFSLILESASTNQTSMYLCASSFRARANTEAFFGQGTRLTVV.

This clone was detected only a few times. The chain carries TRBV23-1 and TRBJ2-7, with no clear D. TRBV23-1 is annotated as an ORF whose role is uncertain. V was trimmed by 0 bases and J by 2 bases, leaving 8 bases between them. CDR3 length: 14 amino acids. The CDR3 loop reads CASSQSKVPYEQYF. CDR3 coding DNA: TGCGCCAGCAGTCAATCCAAGGTTCCCTACGAGCAGTACTTC.